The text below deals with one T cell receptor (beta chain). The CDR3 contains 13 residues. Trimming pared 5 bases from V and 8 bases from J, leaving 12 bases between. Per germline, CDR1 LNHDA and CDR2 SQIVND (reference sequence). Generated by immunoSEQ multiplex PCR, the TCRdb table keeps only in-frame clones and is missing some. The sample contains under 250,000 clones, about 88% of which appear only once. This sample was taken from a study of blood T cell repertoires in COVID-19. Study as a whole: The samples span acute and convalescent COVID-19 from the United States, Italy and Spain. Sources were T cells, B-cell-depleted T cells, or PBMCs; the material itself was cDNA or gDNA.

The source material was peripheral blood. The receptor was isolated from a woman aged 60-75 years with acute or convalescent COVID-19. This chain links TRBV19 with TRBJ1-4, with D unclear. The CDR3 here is CASSWRALEKLFF. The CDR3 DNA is TGTGCCAGTAGTTGGAGGGCCTTGGAAAAACTGTTTTTT. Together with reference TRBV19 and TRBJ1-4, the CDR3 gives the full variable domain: DGGITQSPKYLFRKEGQNVTLSCEQNLNHDAMYWYRQDPGQGLRLIYYSQIVNDFQKGDIAEGYSVSREKKESFPLTVTSAQKNPTAFYLCASSWRALEKLFFGSGTQLSVL.